The present TCR beta chain was sequenced within a study of shared clonotypes between healthy human individuals. The table came from immunoSEQ multiplex PCR; TCRdb's copy has only in-frame clones and leaves some out. The sample carries approximately 1,500,000 clones, around 98% recorded once. Trimming took 2 bases from V and 6 from J; bases not matched to a gene: 7. The CDR3 runs to 14 residues. Germline assignment: CDR1 MNHEY and CDR2 SVGAGI. Sequenced input: naive CD4+ T cells sorted from blood. Subset: CD45RA+ positively selected. The chain employs TRBV6-5 and TRBJ2-7, with TRBD2 matching over 7 bases. The TCR was taken from a man aged 30-40 years in good health. This CDR3 is CASSYAGVGFEQYF. CDR3 coding DNA: TGTGCCAGCAGTTACGCGGGGGTCGGCTTCGAGCAGTACTTC.